Sequencing of this T cell receptor (beta chain) was carried out in a study of blood T cell repertoires in COVID-19. On the study more broadly: Samples of COVID-19 (acute and convalescent) were obtained from the United States, Italy and Spain.

This CDR3 is built from 16 residues. Germline CDR1 reads SGHNT; CDR2 reads YYREEE (reference sequence). Trimming removed 4 bases from V and 2 bases from J, with 17 bases in between. Using immunoSEQ multiplex PCR, the repertoire was profiled, and TCRdb retains in-frame clones only, with some absent. The sample carries about 480,000 clones, approximately 88% recorded once. The V and J genes are TRBV5-4 and TRBJ2-3, with D possibly being TRBD1 (5 bases). The TCR sequence derives from a woman between 50 and 59 years old with COVID-19, enrolled during active disease. What was sequenced was peripheral blood. CDR3 in DNA: TGTGCCAGCAGCCCCTTTGCGACAGCCACCACAGATACGCAGTATTTT. It is translated as CASSPFATATTDTQYF.